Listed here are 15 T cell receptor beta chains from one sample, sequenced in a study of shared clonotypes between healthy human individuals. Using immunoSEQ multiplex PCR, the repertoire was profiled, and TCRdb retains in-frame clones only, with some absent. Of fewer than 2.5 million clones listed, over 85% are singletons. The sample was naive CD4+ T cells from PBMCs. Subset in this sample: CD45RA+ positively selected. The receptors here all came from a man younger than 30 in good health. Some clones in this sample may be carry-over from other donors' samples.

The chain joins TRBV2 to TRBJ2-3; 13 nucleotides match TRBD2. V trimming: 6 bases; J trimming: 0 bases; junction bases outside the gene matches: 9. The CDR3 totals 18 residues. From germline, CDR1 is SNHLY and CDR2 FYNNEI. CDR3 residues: CASRAGTSGVGSTDTQYF. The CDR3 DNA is TGTGCCAGCAGGGCCGGGACTAGCGGGGTTGGGAGCACAGATACGCAGTATTTT.

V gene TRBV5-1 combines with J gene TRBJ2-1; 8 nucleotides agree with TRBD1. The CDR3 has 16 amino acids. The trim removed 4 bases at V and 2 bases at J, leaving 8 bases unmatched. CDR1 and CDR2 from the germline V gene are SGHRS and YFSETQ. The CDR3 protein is CASSPPLTGAYNEQFF. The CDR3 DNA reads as TGCGCCAGCAGCCCCCCCCTGACAGGGGCCTACAATGAGCAGTTCTTC.

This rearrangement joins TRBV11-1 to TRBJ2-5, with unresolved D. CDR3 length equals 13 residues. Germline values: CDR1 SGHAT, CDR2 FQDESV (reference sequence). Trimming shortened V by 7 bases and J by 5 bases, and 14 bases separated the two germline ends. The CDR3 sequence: CASNRLVGETQYF. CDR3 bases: TGTGCCAGCAACAGATTGGTGGGTGAGACCCAGTACTTC.

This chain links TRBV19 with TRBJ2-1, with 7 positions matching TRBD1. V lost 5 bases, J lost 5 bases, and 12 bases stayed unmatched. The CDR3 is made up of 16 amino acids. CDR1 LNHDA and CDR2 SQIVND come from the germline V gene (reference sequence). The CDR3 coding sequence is TGTGCCAGTAGTCATACTTTGGACAGGAATGACAATGAGCAGTTCTTC. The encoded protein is CASSHTLDRNDNEQFF.

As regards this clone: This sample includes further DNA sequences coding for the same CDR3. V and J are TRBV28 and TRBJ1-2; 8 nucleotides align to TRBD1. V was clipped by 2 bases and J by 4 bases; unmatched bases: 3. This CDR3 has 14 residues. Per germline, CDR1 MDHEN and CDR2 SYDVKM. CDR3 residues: CASSLGQGGYGYTF. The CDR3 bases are TGTGCCAGCAGTTTAGGACAGGGCGGCTATGGCTACACCTTC.

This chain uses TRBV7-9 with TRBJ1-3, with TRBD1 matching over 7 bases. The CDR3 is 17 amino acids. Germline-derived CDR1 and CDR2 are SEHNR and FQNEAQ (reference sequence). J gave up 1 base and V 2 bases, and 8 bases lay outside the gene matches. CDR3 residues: CASSLRGPTLSGNTIYF. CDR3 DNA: TGTGCCAGCAGCTTAAGGGGGCCCACCCTTTCTGGAAACACCATATATTTT.

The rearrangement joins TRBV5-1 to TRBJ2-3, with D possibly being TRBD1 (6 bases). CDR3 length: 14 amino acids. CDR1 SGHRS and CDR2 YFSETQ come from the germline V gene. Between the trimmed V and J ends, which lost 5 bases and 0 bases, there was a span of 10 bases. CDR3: CASRRTGSTDTQYF. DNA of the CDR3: TGCGCCAGCAGACGCACAGGGAGCACAGATACGCAGTATTTT.

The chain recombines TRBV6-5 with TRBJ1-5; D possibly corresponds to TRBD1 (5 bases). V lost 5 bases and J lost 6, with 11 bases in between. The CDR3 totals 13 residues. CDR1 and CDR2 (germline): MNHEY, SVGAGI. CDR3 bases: TGTGCCAGCAGTGTGGCAGGGCTTCAGCCCCAGCATTTT. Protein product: CASSVAGLQPQHF.

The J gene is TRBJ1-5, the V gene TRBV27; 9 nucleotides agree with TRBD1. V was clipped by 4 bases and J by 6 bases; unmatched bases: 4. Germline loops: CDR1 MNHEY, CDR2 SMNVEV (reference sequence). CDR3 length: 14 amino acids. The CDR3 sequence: CASSSLQGAQPQHF. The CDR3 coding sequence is TGTGCCAGCAGTTCATTACAGGGGGCTCAGCCCCAGCATTTT.

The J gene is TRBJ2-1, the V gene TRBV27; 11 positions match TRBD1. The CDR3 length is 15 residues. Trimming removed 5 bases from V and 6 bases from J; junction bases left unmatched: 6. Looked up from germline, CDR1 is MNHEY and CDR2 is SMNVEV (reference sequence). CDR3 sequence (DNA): TGTGCCAGCAGTCGAAGGGACAGGGGGGTCAATGAGCAGTTCTTC. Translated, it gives CASSRRDRGVNEQFF.

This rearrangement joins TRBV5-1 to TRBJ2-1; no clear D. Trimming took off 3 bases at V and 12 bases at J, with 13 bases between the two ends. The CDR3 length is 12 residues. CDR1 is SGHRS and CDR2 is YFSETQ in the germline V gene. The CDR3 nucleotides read TGCGCCAGCAGCTCCGACGGGCGTTGGCAGTTCTTC. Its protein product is CASSSDGRWQFF.

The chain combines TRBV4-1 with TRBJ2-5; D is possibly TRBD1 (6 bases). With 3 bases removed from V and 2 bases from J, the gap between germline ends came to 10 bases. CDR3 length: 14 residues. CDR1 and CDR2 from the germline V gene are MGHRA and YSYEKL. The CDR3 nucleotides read TGCGCCAGCAGCCATTGGACAGTTCAAGAGACCCAGTACTTC. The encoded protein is CASSHWTVQETQYF.

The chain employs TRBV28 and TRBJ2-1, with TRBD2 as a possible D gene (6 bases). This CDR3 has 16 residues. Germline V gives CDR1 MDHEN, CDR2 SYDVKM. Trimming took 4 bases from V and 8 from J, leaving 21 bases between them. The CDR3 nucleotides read TGTGCCAGCAGTTCCCCGCGCGGGACCGACGGGGATGAGCAGTTCTTC. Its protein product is CASSSPRGTDGDEQFF. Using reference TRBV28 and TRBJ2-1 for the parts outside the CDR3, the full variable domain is DVKVTQSSRYLVKRTGEKVFLECVQDMDHENMFWYRQDPGLGLRLIYFSYDVKMKEKGDIPEGYSVSREKKERFSLILESASTNQTSMYLCASSSPRGTDGDEQFFGPGTRLTVL.

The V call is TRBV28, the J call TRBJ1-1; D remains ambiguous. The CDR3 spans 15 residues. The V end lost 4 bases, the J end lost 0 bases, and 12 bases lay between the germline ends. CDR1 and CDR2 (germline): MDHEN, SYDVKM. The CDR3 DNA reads TGTGCCAGCAGTTCAGGAGGCAGTATGAACACTGAAGCTTTCTTT. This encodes CASSSGGSMNTEAFF. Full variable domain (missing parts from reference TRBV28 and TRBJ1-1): DVKVTQSSRYLVKRTGEKVFLECVQDMDHENMFWYRQDPGLGLRLIYFSYDVKMKEKGDIPEGYSVSREKKERFSLILESASTNQTSMYLCASSSGGSMNTEAFFGQGTRLTVV.

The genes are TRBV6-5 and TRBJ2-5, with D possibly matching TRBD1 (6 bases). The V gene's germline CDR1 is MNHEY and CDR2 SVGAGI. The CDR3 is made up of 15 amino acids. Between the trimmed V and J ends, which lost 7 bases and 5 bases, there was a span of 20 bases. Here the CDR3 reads CASTRSSTGKETQYF. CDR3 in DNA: TGTGCCAGCACCCGTTCCTCTACAGGGAAGGAGACCCAGTACTTC.